This record looks at one TCR beta chain sequence and its context. Germline CDR1 reads SGHTA; CDR2 reads FQGNSA. The CDR3 totals 15 residues. Trimming took off 0 bases at V and 0 bases at J, with 9 bases between the two ends. Method: immunoSEQ multiplex PCR; TCRdb's copy keeps in-frame clones and lacks some. The table lists 60,000 or so clones, around 81% of them singletons. The sample originates from a study of blood T cell repertoires in COVID-19. At the level of the study: Sites across the United States, Italy and Spain contributed samples from acute and convalescent COVID-19.

The V gene is TRBV7-2, the J gene TRBJ2-7; no definite D call. This sequence was found in a human donor in a cohort sampled during active COVID-19. The sequencing sample was made of peripheral blood. The CDR3 loop reads CASSLARHSSYEQYF. The CDR3 bases are TGTGCCAGCAGCTTAGCCAGACATAGCTCCTACGAGCAGTACTTC. The whole variable domain, remainder taken from reference TRBV7-2 and TRBJ2-7, is GAGVSQSPSNKVTEKGKDVELRCDPISGHTALYWYRQSLGQGLEFLIYFQGNSAPDKSGLPSDRFSAERTGGSVSTLTIQRTQQEDSAVYLCASSLARHSSYEQYFGPGTRLTVT.